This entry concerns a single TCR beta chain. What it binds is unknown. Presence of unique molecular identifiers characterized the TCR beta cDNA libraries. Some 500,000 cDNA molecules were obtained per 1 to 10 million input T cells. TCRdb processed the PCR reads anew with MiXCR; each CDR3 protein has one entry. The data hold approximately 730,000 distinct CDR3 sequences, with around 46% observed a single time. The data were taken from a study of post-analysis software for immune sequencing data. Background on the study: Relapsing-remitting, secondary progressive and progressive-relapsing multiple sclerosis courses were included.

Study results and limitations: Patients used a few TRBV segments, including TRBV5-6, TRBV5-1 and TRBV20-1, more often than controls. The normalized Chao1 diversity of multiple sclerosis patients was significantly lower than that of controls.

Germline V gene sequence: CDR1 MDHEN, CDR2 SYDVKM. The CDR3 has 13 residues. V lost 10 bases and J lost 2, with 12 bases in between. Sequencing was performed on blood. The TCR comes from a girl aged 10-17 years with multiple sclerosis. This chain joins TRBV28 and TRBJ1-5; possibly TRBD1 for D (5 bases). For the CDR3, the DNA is TGTGCCACCCATGCCAGGGGCAATCAGCCCCAGCATTTT. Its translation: CATHARGNQPQHF.